This T cell receptor (beta chain) stems from a study of cytomegalovirus exposure and HLA in healthy donors listed by TCRdb under 2017. A note on the overall study: The 670 or so repertoires of the first cohort and the roughly 120 validation repertoires were produced on the same platform, according to a later analysis. The study combined high-throughput TCR immunosequencing, statistical association of individual TCRs with disease status, and machine learning to predict cytomegalovirus infection status. Along with the approximately 700-subject first cohort, a separate validation cohort of 120 different subjects was used. The study aimed to test whether signatures of past pathogen exposure could be identified by cataloging public T cell receptors. General conclusions and limits of the study: The study gave a list of under 200 TCR beta chains associated with cytomegalovirus. The classifier was reported to diagnose cytomegalovirus status with high specificity and sensitivity in both the original cohort and the validation cohort. The validation cohort had no HLA typing available for a later analysis, so co-occurrence within that cohort was assessed over all 110 or so repertoires. A later analysis found that TCRs clustered in the first cohort also tended to co-occur in the roughly 120 validation repertoires, with approximately 94% of cluster scores above 0. According to the authors, the approach could potentially be generalized to other disease states and immunological phenotypes. Across donors, most TCR sequences were observed very rarely, whereas some public TCRs were present in many individuals. In vitro tests confirmed that three of the cytomegalovirus-associated TCR beta chains recognize cytomegalovirus antigens.

Donors formed part of the validation cohort, which comprised 120 subjects and was distinct from the first cohort of several hundred subjects. Library construction relied on the immunoSEQ multiplex PCR assay. In the paper's pipeline: A statistical classification framework was built to diagnose cytomegalovirus status from the catalog of TCR beta chain sequences. TCRdb obtained this table from immuneACCESS and retained in-frame rearrangements with V and J assigned. These tables miss some clones; where compared with another copy, unresolved V genes account for less than half of the shortfall, and the remainder is unexplained. That table is the source of V, J and clone size, and D and trimming were worked out from the DNA. For this sample there are around 70,000 clones; 85% to 95% appear just once. Together, the top ten hold approximately 3.3% of the sample. Remarks on this clone: Its antigen is unknown. Per-nucleotide qualities are absent, and no much larger clonotype sits a single base away.

V sheds 0 bases and J sheds 7 bases, leaving 13 bases between their ends. For CDR1 and CDR2, the germline V gene lists MGHRA and YSYEKL. Including the terminal cysteine and phenylalanine, the CDR3 comprises 14 residues. The retained sequence is limited to the CDR3, 42 bases, with the frame set at the first base. This receptor was obtained from a young man in good health and CMV-seronegative. Sequencing input: PBMCs. The chain is made from TRBV4-1 and TRBJ2-7; the D gene identity is not certain. The sequenced DNA: TGCGCCAGCAGCCAAGATTCGCTAAGCGATGAGCAGTACTTC. This codes for CASSQDSLSDEQYF.